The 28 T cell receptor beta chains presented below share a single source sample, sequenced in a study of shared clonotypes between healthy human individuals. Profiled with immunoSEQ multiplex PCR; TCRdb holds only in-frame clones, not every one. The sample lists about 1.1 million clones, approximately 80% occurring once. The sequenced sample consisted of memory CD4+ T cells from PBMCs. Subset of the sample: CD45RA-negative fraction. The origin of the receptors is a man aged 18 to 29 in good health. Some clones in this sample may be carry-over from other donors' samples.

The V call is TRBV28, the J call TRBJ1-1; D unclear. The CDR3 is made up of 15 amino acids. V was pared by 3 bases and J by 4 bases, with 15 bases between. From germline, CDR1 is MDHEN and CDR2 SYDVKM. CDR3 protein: CASSFVGYGSTEAFF. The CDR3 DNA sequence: TGTGCCAGCAGTTTTGTGGGGTACGGGTCCACTGAAGCTTTCTTT.

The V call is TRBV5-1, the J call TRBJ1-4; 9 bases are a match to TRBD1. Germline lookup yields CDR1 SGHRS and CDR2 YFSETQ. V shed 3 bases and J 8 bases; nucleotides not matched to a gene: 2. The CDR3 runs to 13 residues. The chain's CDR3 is CASSSGTGEKLFF. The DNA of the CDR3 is TGCGCCAGCAGCTCCGGGACAGGGGAAAAACTGTTTTTT.

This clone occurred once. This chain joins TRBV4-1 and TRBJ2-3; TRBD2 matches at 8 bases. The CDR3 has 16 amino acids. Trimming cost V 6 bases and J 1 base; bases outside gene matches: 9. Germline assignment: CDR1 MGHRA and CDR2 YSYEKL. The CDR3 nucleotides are TGCGCCAGCAGTTACCTTCTAGCGGGCCGCACAGATACGCAGTATTTT. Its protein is CASSYLLAGRTDTQYF.

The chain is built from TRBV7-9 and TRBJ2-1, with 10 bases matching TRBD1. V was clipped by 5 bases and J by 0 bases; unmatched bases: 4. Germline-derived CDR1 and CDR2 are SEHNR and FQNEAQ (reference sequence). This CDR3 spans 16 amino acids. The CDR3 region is CASSTGTGASYNEQFF. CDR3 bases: TGTGCCAGCAGCACCGGGACAGGGGCCTCCTACAATGAGCAGTTCTTC.

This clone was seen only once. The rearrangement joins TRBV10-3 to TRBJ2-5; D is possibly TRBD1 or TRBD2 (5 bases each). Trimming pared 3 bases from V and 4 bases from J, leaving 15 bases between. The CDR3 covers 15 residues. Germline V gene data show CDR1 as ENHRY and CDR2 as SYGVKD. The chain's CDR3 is CAISDYGTGLETQYF. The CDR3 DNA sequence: TGTGCCATCAGTGATTACGGGACCGGATTAGAGACCCAGTACTTC.

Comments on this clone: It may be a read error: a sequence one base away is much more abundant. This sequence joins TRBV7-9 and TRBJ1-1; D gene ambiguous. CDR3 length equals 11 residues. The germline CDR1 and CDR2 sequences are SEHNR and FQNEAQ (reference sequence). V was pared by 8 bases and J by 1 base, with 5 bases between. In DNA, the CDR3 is TGTGCCAGCCGCCGGAACACTGAAGCTTTCTTT. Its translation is CASRRNTEAFF.

This CDR3 is CASSGMAGGAGDTQYF. In nucleotides, the CDR3 is TGTGCCAGCAGCGGAATGGCCGGGGGAGCAGGTGATACGCAGTATTTT. The chain has TRBV7-2 and TRBJ2-3; D may be TRBD2 (6 bases). The germline V gene encodes CDR1 SGHTA and CDR2 FQGNSA. The CDR3 covers 16 residues. The V end was cut by 5 bases, the J end by 6 bases, with 21 bases between.

The DNA for the CDR3 is TGTGCCAGCAGCTTAGAGACTAGCGGGAGACACAATGAGCAGTTCTTC. Protein product: CASSLETSGRHNEQFF. V and J are TRBV7-2 and TRBJ2-1; 12 bases line up with TRBD2. This CDR3 region has 16 residues. Germline V gene sequence: CDR1 SGHTA, CDR2 FQGNSA. V gave up 1 base and J gave up 5 bases; unmatched junction bases: 3.

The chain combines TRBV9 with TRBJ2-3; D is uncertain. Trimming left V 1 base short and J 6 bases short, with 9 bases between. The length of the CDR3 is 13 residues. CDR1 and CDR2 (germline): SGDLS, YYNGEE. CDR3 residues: CASSVQLADTQYF. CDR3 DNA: TGTGCCAGCAGCGTACAACTGGCCGATACGCAGTATTTT. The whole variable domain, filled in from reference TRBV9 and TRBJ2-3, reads DSGVTQTPKHLITATGQRVTLRCSPRSGDLSVYWYQQSLDQGLQFLIQYYNGEERAKGNILERFSAQQFPDLHSELNLSSLELGDSALYFCASSVQLADTQYFGPGTRLTVL.

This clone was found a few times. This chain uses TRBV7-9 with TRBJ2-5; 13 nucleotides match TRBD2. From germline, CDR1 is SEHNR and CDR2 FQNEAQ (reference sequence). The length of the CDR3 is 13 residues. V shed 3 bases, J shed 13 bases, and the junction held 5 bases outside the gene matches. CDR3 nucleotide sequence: TGTGCCAGCAGCTTTGGGACTAGCGGGAACCGGTACTTC. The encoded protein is CASSFGTSGNRYF.

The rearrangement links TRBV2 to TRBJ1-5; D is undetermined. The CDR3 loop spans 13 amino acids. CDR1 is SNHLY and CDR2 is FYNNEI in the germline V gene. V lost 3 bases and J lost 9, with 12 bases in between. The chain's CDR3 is CASSDSLITPQHF. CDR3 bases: TGTGCCAGCAGTGATTCCCTAATTACGCCCCAGCATTTT.

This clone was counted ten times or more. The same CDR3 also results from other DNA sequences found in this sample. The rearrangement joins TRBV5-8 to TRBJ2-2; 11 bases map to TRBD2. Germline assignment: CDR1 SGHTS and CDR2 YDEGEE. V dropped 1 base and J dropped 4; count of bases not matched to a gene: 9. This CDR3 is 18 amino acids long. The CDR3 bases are TGTGCCAGCAGCTTGCGACTAGCGGGGACCTTGGGCACCGGGGAGCTGTTTTTT. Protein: CASSLRLAGTLGTGELFF.

Written as DNA, the CDR3 is TGTGCCAGCAGTGGTAGTAACTCTGGAAACACCATATATTTT. Residues: CASSGSNSGNTIYF. The chain has TRBV2 and TRBJ1-3; D call uncertain. The CDR3 sequence is 14 residues long. Trimming took off 4 bases at V and 0 bases at J, with 7 bases between the two ends. Germline V CDR1 and CDR2: SNHLY, FYNNEI.

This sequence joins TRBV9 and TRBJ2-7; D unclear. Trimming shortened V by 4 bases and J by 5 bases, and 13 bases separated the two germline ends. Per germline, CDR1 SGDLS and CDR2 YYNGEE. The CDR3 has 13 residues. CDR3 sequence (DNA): TGTGCCAGCAGCTTAAGTGGGCAGAACGAGCAGTACTTC. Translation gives CASSLSGQNEQYF.

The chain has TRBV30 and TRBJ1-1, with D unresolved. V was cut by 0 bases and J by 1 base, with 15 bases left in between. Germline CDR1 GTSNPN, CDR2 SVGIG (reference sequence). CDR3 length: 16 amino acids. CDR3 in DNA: TGTGCCTGGAGTGTATGGGTAGTATACGAGAACACTGAAGCTTTCTTT. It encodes CAWSVWVVYENTEAFF. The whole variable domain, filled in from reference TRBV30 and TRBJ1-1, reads SQTIHQWPATLVQPVGSPLSLECTVEGTSNPNLYWYRQAAGRGLQLLFYSVGIGQISSEVPQNLSASRPQDRQFILSSKKLLLSDSGFYLCAWSVWVVYENTEAFFGQGTRLTVV.

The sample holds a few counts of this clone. DNA for the CDR3: TGTGCCAGCAGCCAACCTAACACCGGGGAGCTGTTTTTT. Translating it yields CASSQPNTGELFF. The chain recombines TRBV4-2 with TRBJ2-2; D is undetermined. CDR1 and CDR2 (germline): LGHNA, YNFKEQ. Trimming shortened V by 2 bases and J by 2 bases, and 3 bases separated the two germline ends. CDR3 length equals 13 residues.

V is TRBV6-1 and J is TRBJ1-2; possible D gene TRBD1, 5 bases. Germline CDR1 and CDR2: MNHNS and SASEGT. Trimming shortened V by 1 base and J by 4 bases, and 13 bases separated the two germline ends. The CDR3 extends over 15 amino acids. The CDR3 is CASSEVWGASYGYTF. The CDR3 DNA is TGTGCCAGCAGTGAAGTGTGGGGCGCAAGCTATGGCTACACCTTC.

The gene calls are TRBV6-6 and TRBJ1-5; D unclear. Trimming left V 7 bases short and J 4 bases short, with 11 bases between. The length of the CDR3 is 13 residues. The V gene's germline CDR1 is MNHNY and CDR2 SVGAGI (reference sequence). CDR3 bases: TGTGCCAGCAAGTGGTGGTCAAATCAGCCCCAGCATTTT. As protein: CASKWWSNQPQHF.

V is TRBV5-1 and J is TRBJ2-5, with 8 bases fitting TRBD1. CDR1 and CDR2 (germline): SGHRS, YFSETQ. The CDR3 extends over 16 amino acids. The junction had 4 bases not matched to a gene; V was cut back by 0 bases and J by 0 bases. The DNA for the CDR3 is TGCGCCAGCAGCTTGGCGGGGACAGGATACCAAGAGACCCAGTACTTC. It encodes CASSLAGTGYQETQYF.

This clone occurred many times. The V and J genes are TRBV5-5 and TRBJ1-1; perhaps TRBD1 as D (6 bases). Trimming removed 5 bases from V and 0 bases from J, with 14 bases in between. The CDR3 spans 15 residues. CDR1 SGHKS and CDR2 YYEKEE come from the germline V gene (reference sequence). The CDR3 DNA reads TGTGCCAGCAGTTCCCCATGGACAGTGAACACTGAAGCTTTCTTT. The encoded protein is CASSSPWTVNTEAFF.

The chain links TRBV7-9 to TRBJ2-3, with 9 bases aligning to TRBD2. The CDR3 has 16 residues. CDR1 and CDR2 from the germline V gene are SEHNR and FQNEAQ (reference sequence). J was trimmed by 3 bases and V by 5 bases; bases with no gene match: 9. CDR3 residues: CASSLGTSKGTDTQYF. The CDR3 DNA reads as TGTGCCAGCAGCCTCGGGACTAGCAAGGGGACAGATACGCAGTATTTT.

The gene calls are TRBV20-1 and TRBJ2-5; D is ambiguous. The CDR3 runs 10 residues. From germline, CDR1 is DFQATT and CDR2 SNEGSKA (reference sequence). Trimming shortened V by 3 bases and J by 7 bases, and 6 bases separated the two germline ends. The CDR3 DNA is TGCAGTGCTAGGTCGGCGACCCAGTACTTC. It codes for CSARSATQYF.

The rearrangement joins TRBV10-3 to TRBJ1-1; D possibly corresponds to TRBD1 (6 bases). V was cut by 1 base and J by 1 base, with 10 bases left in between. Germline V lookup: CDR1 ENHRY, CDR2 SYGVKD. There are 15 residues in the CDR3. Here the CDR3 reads CAISEWTQGNTEAFF. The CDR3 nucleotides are TGTGCCATCAGTGAGTGGACACAGGGGAACACTGAAGCTTTCTTT.

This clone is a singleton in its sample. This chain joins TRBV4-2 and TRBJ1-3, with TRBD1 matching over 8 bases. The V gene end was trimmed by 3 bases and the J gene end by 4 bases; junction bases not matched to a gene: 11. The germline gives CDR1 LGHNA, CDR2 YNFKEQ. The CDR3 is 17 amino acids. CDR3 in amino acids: CASSQDLQGVVGNTIYF. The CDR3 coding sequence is TGTGCCAGCAGCCAGGATCTACAGGGGGTGGTGGGAAACACCATATATTTT.

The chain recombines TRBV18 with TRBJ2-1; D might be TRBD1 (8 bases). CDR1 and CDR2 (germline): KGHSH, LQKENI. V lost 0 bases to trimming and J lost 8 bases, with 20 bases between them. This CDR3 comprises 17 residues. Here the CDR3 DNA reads TGTGCCAGCTCACCACCCAAGGGCGGGAGCAGGGGGCATGAGCAGTTCTTC. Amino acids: CASSPPKGGSRGHEQFF.

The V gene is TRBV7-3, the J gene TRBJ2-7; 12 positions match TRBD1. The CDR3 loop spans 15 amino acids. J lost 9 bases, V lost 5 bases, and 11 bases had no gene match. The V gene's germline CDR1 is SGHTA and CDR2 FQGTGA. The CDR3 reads CASSPGPGQGAPQYF. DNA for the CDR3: TGTGCCAGCAGCCCGGGTCCGGGACAGGGGGCGCCGCAGTACTTC.

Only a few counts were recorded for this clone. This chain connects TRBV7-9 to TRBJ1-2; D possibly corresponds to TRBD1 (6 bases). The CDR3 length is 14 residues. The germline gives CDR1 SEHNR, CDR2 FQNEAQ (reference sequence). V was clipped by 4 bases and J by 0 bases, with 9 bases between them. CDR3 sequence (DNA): TGTGCCAGCAGCTCGGGACAAGCTAACTATGGCTACACCTTC. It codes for CASSSGQANYGYTF.

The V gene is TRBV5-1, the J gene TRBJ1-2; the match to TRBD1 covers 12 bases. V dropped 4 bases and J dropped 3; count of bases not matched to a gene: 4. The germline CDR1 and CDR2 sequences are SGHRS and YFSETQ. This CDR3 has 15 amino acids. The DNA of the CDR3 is TGCGCCAGCAGCGGGGACAGGGGGCCCCACTATGGCTACACCTTC. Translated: CASSGDRGPHYGYTF.